This T cell receptor (beta chain) was captured in a study of T cells in Graves' hyperthyroidism and ophthalmopathy. RNA transcripts gave rise to amplified TCR beta CDR3 regions. The primer set for the first-round RT-PCR of the TCR CDR3 was HTBI. One entry per CDR3 protein, called by TCRdb with MiXCR from the multiplex PCR reads. The sample has 600,000 to 900,000 distinct CDR3 sequences, roughly 15% seen once. With 6 bases clipped from V and 4 bases from J, the junction kept 3 bases outside the gene matches. This CDR3 region has 14 residues. This chain joins TRBV12-3 or TRBV12-4 and TRBJ1-6, with 7 bases that match TRBD1. Material for sequencing was blood. This sequence originates from a man between 18 and 35 years old with Graves' hyperthyroidism. The CDR3 sequence is CASSGQAYNSPLHF. CDR3 bases: TGTGCCAGCAGCGGACAGGCTTATAATTCACCCCTCCACTTT.